Shown below are 10 T cell receptor beta chains from a single sample sequenced in a study of T cells in Graves' hyperthyroidism and ophthalmopathy. Amplified TCR beta CDR3 regions derived from RNA transcripts. The HTBI primer set was used in a first-round RT-PCR of the TCR CDR3. Each CDR3 protein is one row after TCRdb ran MiXCR on the multiplex PCR reads. The table has hundreds of thousands of distinct CDR3 sequences, 20% seen once; the top ten hold roughly a third. The sequenced sample was blood. These TCRs come from a man aged 30 to 45 with Graves' ophthalmopathy.

This clonotype was seen a few times. This chain links TRBV12-3 or TRBV12-4 with TRBJ1-2; D not resolved. This CDR3 is 13 amino acids long. V was trimmed by 3 bases and J by 2 bases, leaving 7 bases between them. This chain's CDR3 is CASSFKGNYGYTF. The CDR3 DNA follows: TGTGCCAGCAGTTTTAAGGGAAACTATGGCTACACCTTC.

This sequence joins TRBV29-1 and TRBJ2-3; no definite D call. The V end was cut by 2 bases, the J end by 0 bases, with 9 bases between. This CDR3 has 14 residues. The germline gives CDR1 SQVTM, CDR2 ANQGSEA. CDR3 residues: CSVEHLSSTDTQYF. Here the CDR3 DNA reads TGCAGCGTTGAACACCTAAGTAGCACAGATACGCAGTATTTT.

The rearrangement uses TRBV29-1 and TRBJ2-7; TRBD1 is a possible D gene (6 bases). V dropped 3 bases and J dropped 0 bases, with 12 bases sitting between them. Germline loops: CDR1 SQVTM, CDR2 ANQGSEA. The CDR3 length is 14 residues. In DNA form, the CDR3 reads TGCAGCGTTGATGAAACAGGGAGCTCCTACGAGCAGTACTTC. It is translated as CSVDETGSSYEQYF.

This clonotype was picked up many times. The rearrangement links TRBV7-8 to TRBJ2-7, with D possibly TRBD1 on 5 matching bases. CDR3 size: 16 residues. Germline-derived CDR1 and CDR2 are SGHVS and FQNEAQ. The V end lost 5 bases, the J end lost 3 bases, and 20 bases lay between the germline ends. The CDR3 nucleotides are TGTGCCAGCAGCCCAGAATTCCGCGGACACGACTACGAGCAGTACTTC. This encodes CASSPEFRGHDYEQYF.

The sample holds many counts of this clonotype. This chain links TRBV28 with TRBJ2-3, with TRBD1 identical over 9 bases. This CDR3 contains 15 residues. In germline, CDR1 is MDHEN, CDR2 SYDVKM. The V segment lost 5 bases and the J segment 3 bases; nucleotides outside the gene matches: 6. The CDR3 region is CASSLPGQGTDTQYF. In DNA, the CDR3 is TGTGCCAGCAGTCTACCGGGACAGGGAACAGATACGCAGTATTTT.

Here the CDR3 reads CASSHQQGAYEQYF. CDR3 nucleotides: TGCGCCAGCAGCCACCAGCAGGGGGCCTACGAGCAGTACTTC. The chain has TRBV5-1 and TRBJ2-7; 7 bases are a match to TRBD1. The CDR3 loop spans 14 amino acids. The V and J ends lost 4 bases and 2 bases, in that order; junction bases with no gene match: 6. Looked up from germline, CDR1 is SGHRS and CDR2 is YFSETQ.

The CDR3 protein is CASTSLGELFF. In DNA, the CDR3 is TGTGCCAGCACCTCACTCGGGGAGCTGTTTTTT. The chain links TRBV6-2 or TRBV6-3 to TRBJ2-2, with D uncertain. This CDR3 contains 11 residues. Trimming stripped 7 bases from V and 7 bases from J, with 7 bases between. The germline CDR1 and CDR2 sequences are MNHEY and SVGEGT.

This clonotype was observed many times. V usage is TRBV7-8 and J usage is TRBJ1-1; D perhaps matches TRBD1 (5 bases). V gave up 8 bases and J gave up 6 bases, with 10 bases separating them. Germline lookup yields CDR1 SGHVS and CDR2 FQNEAQ. This CDR3 region has 11 residues. In DNA form, the CDR3 reads TGTGCCAGCTTGGGGGACGCTGAAGCTTTCTTT. Residues: CASLGDAEAFF.

This clonotype was seen a few times. The genes are TRBV20-1 and TRBJ1-5; no definite D call. This CDR3 has 14 residues. Germline CDR1 reads DFQATT; CDR2 reads SNEGSKA (reference sequence). With 0 bases removed from V and 0 bases from J, the gap between germline ends came to 6 bases. DNA for the CDR3: TGCAGTGCTAGAGAGGGTAGTAGCAATCAGCCCCAGCATTTT. It is translated as CSAREGSSNQPQHF.

This clonotype was recorded many times. V is TRBV7-9 and J is TRBJ1-2; TRBD1 matches at 7 bases. Germline V gene data show CDR1 as SEHNR and CDR2 as FQNEAQ (reference sequence). The CDR3 sequence is 13 residues long. V was clipped by 3 bases and J by 4 bases; unmatched bases: 2. The DNA of the CDR3 is TGTGCCAGCAGCTTGGGACAGCGCTATGGCTACACCTTC. This codes for CASSLGQRYGYTF.